This T cell receptor (beta chain) appears in the sequencing data of a study of response to subunit inactivated influenza vaccine. General study results and limits: With each seasonal influenza vaccination, the authors suggested, few new T cells are recruited.

V lost 1 base and J lost 3, with 12 bases in between. CDR1 is MGHDK and CDR2 is SYGVNS in the germline V gene. CDR3 size: 15 residues. TCRdb recomputed calls from the RT-PCR reads with MiXCR, one row per CDR3 protein. The table lists hundreds of thousands of distinct CDR3 sequences, more than 15% of them singletons. The table lists this clonotype with many counts. The antigen is undetermined. The sequencing used PBMCs from blood, collected 11 to 12 days after vaccination. The chain couples TRBV25-1 to TRBJ2-5; possible D gene TRBD2, 5 bases. This receptor was taken from a man aged 50 or older who received an inactivated influenza vaccine. The CDR3 reads CASSESWVSEETQYF. Written as DNA, the CDR3 is TGTGCCAGCAGTGAATCGTGGGTTAGCGAAGAGACCCAGTACTTC. The full variable domain, in which reference TRBV25-1 and TRBJ2-5 provide the parts outside the CDR3, is EADIYQTPRYLVIGTGKKITLECSQTMGHDKMYWYQQDPGMELHLIHYSYGVNSTEKGDLSSESTVSRIRTEHFPLTLESARPSHTSQYLCASSESWVSEETQYFGPGTRLLVL.